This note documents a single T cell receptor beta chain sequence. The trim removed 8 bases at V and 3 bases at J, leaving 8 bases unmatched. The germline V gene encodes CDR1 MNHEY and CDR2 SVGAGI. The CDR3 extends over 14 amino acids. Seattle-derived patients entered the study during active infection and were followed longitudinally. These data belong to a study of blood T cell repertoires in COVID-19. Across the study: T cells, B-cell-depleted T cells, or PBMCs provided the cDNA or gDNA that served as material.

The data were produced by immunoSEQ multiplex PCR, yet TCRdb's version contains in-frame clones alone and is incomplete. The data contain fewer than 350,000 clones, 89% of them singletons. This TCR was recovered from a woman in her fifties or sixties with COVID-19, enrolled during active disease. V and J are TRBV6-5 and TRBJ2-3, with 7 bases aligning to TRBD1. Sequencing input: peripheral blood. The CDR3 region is CASGDGTETDTQYF. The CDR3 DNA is TGTGCCAGCGGGGACGGGACAGAGACAGATACGCAGTATTTT.